The 25 T cell receptor beta chains reported below all come from one sample, sequenced in a study of blood T cell repertoires in COVID-19. TCRdb's table, derived via immunoSEQ multiplex PCR, lists solely in-frame clones and lacks some. The sample lists about 100,000 clones, about 80% occurring once. Source material: peripheral blood. These TCRs come from a man in his 60s with acute or convalescent COVID-19.

The rearrangement links TRBV14 to TRBJ1-6, with 8 bases identical to TRBD1. The CDR3 has 17 residues. Germline assignment: CDR1 SGHDN and CDR2 FVKESK. Trimming cost V 3 bases and J 10 bases; bases outside gene matches: 14. CDR3 protein: CASSHRMWTGWGSPLHF. The DNA for the CDR3 is TGTGCCAGCAGCCATCGGATGTGGACAGGGTGGGGGTCACCCCTCCACTTT.

The rearrangement uses TRBV19 and TRBJ2-7; 12 bases map to TRBD2. The CDR3 is 15 amino acids. Germline CDR1 LNHDA, CDR2 SQIVND (reference sequence). The V and J ends lost 10 bases and 5 bases, in that order; junction bases with no gene match: 12. The CDR3 spells CATRASGRARNEQYF. For the CDR3, the DNA is TGTGCCACTCGAGCTAGCGGGAGGGCAAGAAACGAGCAGTACTTC.

This CDR3 is CAISGRDTDTQYF. CDR3 in DNA: TGTGCCATTAGCGGGAGGGACACAGATACGCAGTATTTT. The V and J genes are TRBV2 and TRBJ2-3, with 11 bases lining up with TRBD2. Germline CDR1 SNHLY, CDR2 FYNNEI. The trim removed 10 bases at V and 2 bases at J, leaving 2 bases unmatched. The CDR3 contains 13 residues.

The V call is TRBV27, the J call TRBJ1-2; 11 bases are a match to TRBD1. This CDR3 region has 16 residues. Per germline, CDR1 MNHEY and CDR2 SMNVEV (reference sequence). V shed 4 bases and J 8 bases; nucleotides not matched to a gene: 12. The CDR3 DNA follows: TGTGCCAGCAGTTCCCTGGGACAGGGGGGAAACCGAGGCTACACCTTC. This encodes CASSSLGQGGNRGYTF.

This clone showed up just once. The gene calls are TRBV11-3 and TRBJ2-1, with TRBD1 matching over 7 bases. CDR1 and CDR2 (germline): SGHNT, YENEEA. This CDR3 contains 14 residues. V shed 1 base, J shed 5 bases, and the junction held 2 bases outside the gene matches. The CDR3 sequence: CASSLVRGHNEQFF. The CDR3 coding sequence is TGTGCCAGCAGCTTAGTAAGGGGGCACAATGAGCAGTTCTTC.

Here the CDR3 reads CSVEGAFGALNEQFF. The CDR3 DNA reads as TGCAGCGTTGAAGGAGCTTTTGGGGCTCTCAATGAGCAGTTCTTC. The chain joins TRBV29-1 to TRBJ2-1, with a possible D match to TRBD1 (5 bases). Deletions cut 1 base from V and 6 bases from J, with 16 bases between. The CDR3 has 15 residues. Looked up from germline, CDR1 is SQVTM and CDR2 is ANQGSEA.

J is TRBJ1-3 and V is TRBV4-1, with D perhaps TRBD1 (5 bases). The CDR3 sequence is 17 residues long. V shed 0 bases and J shed 2 bases, with 14 bases lying between them. Germline V gene data show CDR1 as MGHRA and CDR2 as YSYEKL. CDR3 sequence (DNA): TGCGCCAGCAGCCAAGAATCGTACCAGGGCCCTGGAAACACCATATATTTT. Its protein is CASSQESYQGPGNTIYF.

The chain carries TRBV6-6 and TRBJ1-1, with D perhaps TRBD1 (5 bases). Germline CDR1 reads MNHNY; CDR2 reads SVGAGI (reference sequence). The CDR3 runs 15 residues. Trimming cost V 5 bases and J 1 base, with 14 bases left between them. CDR3 nucleotide sequence: TGTGCCAGCAGTGACAGACAGATGAAGAACACTGAAGCTTTCTTT. As protein: CASSDRQMKNTEAFF.

This chain joins TRBV18 and TRBJ2-1; 10 bases align to TRBD1. CDR1 is KGHSH and CDR2 is LQKENI in the germline V gene. The CDR3 has 16 amino acids. Germline trimming cut 3 bases from V and 0 bases from J; bases unmatched to any gene: 2. For the CDR3, the DNA is TGTGCCAGCTCACCGGGGACAGGGGCCTCCTACAATGAGCAGTTCTTC. This codes for CASSPGTGASYNEQFF. Using reference TRBV18 and TRBJ2-1 for the parts outside the CDR3, the full variable domain is NAGVMQNPRHLVRRRGQEARLRCSPMKGHSHVYWYRQLPEEGLKFMVYLQKENIIDESGMPKERFSAEFPKEGPSILRIQQVVRGDSAAYFCASSPGTGASYNEQFFGPGTRLTVL.

CDR3 in amino acids: CASSLGRYNEQFF. CDR3 nucleotides: TGTGCCAGCAGCTTGGGGCGTTACAATGAGCAGTTCTTC. The chain carries TRBV7-2 and TRBJ2-1; a weak D match, TRBD1 (5 bases). The CDR3 consists of 13 residues. CDR1 is SGHTA and CDR2 is FQGNSA in the germline V gene. Trimming took off 3 bases at V and 4 bases at J, with 7 bases between the two ends.

This clone was seen only a few times. The CDR3 nucleotides are TGCGCCAGTGAAGGACAGAACAATGAGCAGTTCTTC. Translating gives CASEGQNNEQFF. The genes are TRBV5-1 and TRBJ2-1, with D possibly TRBD1 on 6 matching bases. The V end lost 8 bases, the J end lost 5 bases, and 11 bases lay between the germline ends. CDR1 and CDR2 (germline): SGHRS, YFSETQ. CDR3 length: 12 residues.

The chain carries TRBV18 and TRBJ2-1; D possibly corresponds to TRBD2 (6 bases). CDR1 is KGHSH and CDR2 is LQKENI in the germline V gene. Deletions cut 2 bases from V and 7 bases from J, with 15 bases between. This CDR3 has 15 amino acids. DNA for the CDR3: TGTGCCAGCTCACCAAGGACCCCCCTAGCGAATGAGCAGTTCTTC. Protein product: CASSPRTPLANEQFF.

The genes are TRBV10-1 and TRBJ1-2, with 9 bases matching TRBD1. J was trimmed by 6 bases and V by 4 bases; bases with no gene match: 3. The CDR3 extends over 13 amino acids. The V gene's germline CDR1 is WNHNN and CDR2 SYGVQD (reference sequence). The CDR3, as DNA: TGCGCCAGCAGTGTTGGACAGGGGAATGGCTACACCTTC. Its protein product is CASSVGQGNGYTF.

A single count supports this clone. V and J are TRBV10-3 and TRBJ1-1; 10 bases line up with TRBD1. J was trimmed by 4 bases and V by 7 bases; bases with no gene match: 9. The germline V gene has CDR1 ENHRY and CDR2 SYGVKD. The CDR3 contains 15 residues. The DNA for the CDR3 is TGTGCCATCACCGGGACAGGGGTATTTGGCACTGAAGCTTTCTTT. The encoded protein is CAITGTGVFGTEAFF.

The rearrangement uses TRBV30 and TRBJ1-1; 10 bases are a match to TRBD1. The V gene end was trimmed by 3 bases and the J gene end by 1 base; junction bases not matched to a gene: 2. CDR1 is GTSNPN and CDR2 is SVGIG in the germline V gene (reference sequence). The length of the CDR3 is 14 residues. CDR3 in amino acids: CAWRDRGRNTEAFF. The CDR3 DNA follows: TGTGCCTGGAGGGACAGGGGGAGGAACACTGAAGCTTTCTTT. Drawing the rest from reference TRBV30 and TRBJ1-1, the complete variable domain is SQTIHQWPATLVQPVGSPLSLECTVEGTSNPNLYWYRQAAGRGLQLLFYSVGIGQISSEVPQNLSASRPQDRQFILSSKKLLLSDSGFYLCAWRDRGRNTEAFFGQGTRLTVV.

The rearrangement joins TRBV6-6 to TRBJ1-1, with 7 bases identical to TRBD1. The CDR3 runs to 12 residues. V lost 5 bases and J lost 6; bases outside the gene matches: 3. CDR1 is MNHNY and CDR2 is SVGAGI in the germline V gene (reference sequence). This CDR3 reads CASSTTGAEAFF. The CDR3 DNA sequence: TGTGCCAGCAGTACTACAGGGGCTGAAGCTTTCTTT.

With respect to this clone: The junction departs from the called germline gene at one end, perhaps through a read error. The chain has TRBV6-1 and TRBJ2-5; D may be TRBD2 (6 bases). Germline loops: CDR1 MNHNS, CDR2 SASEGT. CDR3 length equals 14 residues. Written as DNA, the CDR3 is TGTGCCAGCAGCGAAGGGGAAGGGAGGGAGACCCAGTACTTC. It is translated as CASSEGEGRETQYF.

The V and J genes are TRBV6-4 and TRBJ2-1, with TRBD2 matching 12 bases. This CDR3 has 15 amino acids. Germline loops: CDR1 MRHNA, CDR2 SNTAGT. J gave up 6 bases and V 5 bases, and 5 bases lay outside the gene matches. CDR3 nucleotide sequence: TGTGCCAGCAGTCTAGCGGGAGGGAAGGGCAATGAGCAGTTCTTC. Protein: CASSLAGGKGNEQFF.

There are a few counts of this clone. The rearrangement links TRBV12-5 to TRBJ1-3, with D uncertain. The CDR3 contains 15 residues. Trimming took off 1 base at V and 2 bases at J, with 9 bases between the two ends. The germline gives CDR1 LGHNT, CDR2 FRNRAP. The CDR3, as DNA: TGTGCTAGTGGTTTGGCCCCCCCCACTGGAAACACCATATATTTT. Protein sequence: CASGLAPPTGNTIYF. Full variable domain (outside the CDR3, taken from reference TRBV12-5 and TRBJ1-3): DARVTQTPRHKVTEMGQEVTMRCQPILGHNTVFWYRQTMMQGLELLAYFRNRAPLDDSGMPKDRFSAEMPDATLATLKIQPSEPRDSAVYFCASGLAPPTGNTIYFGEGSWLTVV.

This clone was observed once. The J gene is TRBJ2-4, the V gene TRBV27, with 8 bases identical to TRBD1. Germline V gene lookup returns CDR1 MNHEY and CDR2 SMNVEV (reference sequence). The CDR3 spans 16 residues. With 3 bases clipped from V and 8 bases from J, the junction kept 12 bases outside the gene matches. CDR3 amino acids: CASSLRTGRFGHIQYF. The CDR3 DNA reads as TGTGCCAGCAGTTTGAGGACAGGGCGTTTCGGGCACATTCAGTACTTC.

V and J are TRBV5-4 and TRBJ1-3, with TRBD1 matching over 8 bases. With 5 bases clipped from V and 6 bases from J, the junction kept 7 bases outside the gene matches. Germline lookup yields CDR1 SGHNT and CDR2 YYREEE (reference sequence). This CDR3 is built from 14 residues. The CDR3 is CASSLDRGENTIYF. In DNA, the CDR3 is TGTGCCAGCAGTCTAGACAGGGGCGAAAACACCATATATTTT.

CDR3 coding DNA: TGTGCCAGCAGCAAAGTGCCAGGGAAGACTGAAGCTTTCTTT. It is translated as CASSKVPGKTEAFF. The chain has TRBV21-1 and TRBJ1-1; TRBD1, the D gene given by the table, was not confirmed from the DNA. TRBV21-1 is described as a pseudogene. The CDR3 runs to 14 residues.

V and J are TRBV24-1 and TRBJ1-2; 8 bases agree with TRBD1. This CDR3 comprises 14 residues. Germline trimming cut 5 bases from V and 4 bases from J; bases unmatched to any gene: 5. The germline CDR1 and CDR2 sequences are KGHDR and SFDVKD. This CDR3 is CATSAAGGAYGYTF. The CDR3 bases are TGTGCCACCAGTGCTGCAGGGGGCGCCTATGGCTACACCTTC.

J is TRBJ2-3 and V is TRBV6-5; TRBD1 might be the D (6 bases). Germline V gene data show CDR1 as MNHEY and CDR2 as SVGAGI. The CDR3 totals 13 residues. V lost 5 bases to trimming and J lost 3 bases, with 9 bases between them. CDR3 region: CASSRTVTDTQYF. CDR3 nucleotides: TGTGCCAGCAGTAGGACAGTGACAGATACGCAGTATTTT.

The chain has TRBV7-9 and TRBJ1-4, with D tentatively TRBD1 (5 bases). This CDR3 contains 14 residues. Germline-derived CDR1 and CDR2 are SEHNR and FQNEAQ (reference sequence). The V end lost 6 bases, the J end lost 4 bases, and 12 bases lay between the germline ends. CDR3 sequence reads: CASSPGGRNEKLFF. The CDR3 DNA sequence: TGTGCCAGCAGTCCGGGGGGTCGTAATGAAAAACTGTTTTTT. The full variable domain, with the rest looked up from reference TRBV7-9 and TRBJ1-4, is DTGVSQNPRHKITKRGQNVTFRCDPISEHNRLYWYRQTLGQGPEFLTYFQNEAQLEKSRLLSDRFSAERPKGSFSTLEIQRTEQGDSAMYLCASSPGGRNEKLFFGSGTQLSVL.